This paragraph covers one T cell receptor beta chain sequence. Measured with immunoSEQ multiplex PCR; TCRdb has only the in-frame clones, and not every one. The sample shows 180,000 or so clones, roughly 83% of them seen only once. This record comes from a study of blood T cell repertoires in COVID-19. On the study more broadly: In each case, the material was cDNA or gDNA derived from T cells, B-cell-depleted T cells, or PBMCs.

CDR1 SNHLY and CDR2 FYNNEI come from the germline V gene. Trimming took 7 bases from V and 6 from J, leaving 13 bases between them. The CDR3 is 13 residues long. Cohort allocation depended upon clinical history that participants reported. What the recovered Cohort 3 donors had was two negative PCRs, clearance, or symptom resolution. The sequence derives from a woman in her fifties or sixties who had recovered from COVID-19. The sample taken for sequencing was PBMCs or T cells enriched from blood (not recorded which). The V call is TRBV2, the J call TRBJ1-5, with a tentative D call TRBD1 (6 bases). For the CDR3, the DNA is TGTGCCAGCACCTGGGGGCCCGGTCAGCCCCAGCATTTT. Amino acid sequence: CASTWGPGQPQHF.